This T cell receptor (beta chain) appears in the sequencing data of a study of T cells expressing NK-cell markers. This CDR3 spans 12 amino acids. Per the germline V gene, CDR1 is ENHRY and CDR2 is SYGVKD. Reanalyzing the 5' RACE reads, TCRdb keeps one entry per CDR3 protein, without DNA. Its listing shows roughly 390,000 distinct CDR3 sequences. The J gene is TRBJ2-2, the V gene TRBV10-3; absent DNA, TCRdb's TRBD1 call cannot be checked. The sequenced material came from blood T cells: a sorted CD56 or NKG2C T cell subset, CD4+ or CD8+ T cells, or bulk PBMC T cells (not recorded which). This TCR derives from a woman between 50 and 59 years old in good health. CDR3 in amino acids: CATDTNTGELFF.